A selection of T cell receptor beta chains follows, all from one sample in a study of cytomegalovirus exposure and HLA in healthy donors. The repertoire was sequenced with immunoSEQ multiplex PCR; TCRdb's copy has only in-frame clones and lacks some. The top ten clones hold 7.8% of a sample with 95,000 to 110,000 clones, about 80% of them seen once. Source material: PBMCs. The receptor source for this set is a man younger than 45 in good health and CMV-seronegative. CDR3s include the opening cysteine and the closing phenylalanine or tryptophan. Fields, in order: D gene, V gene, J gene, clone size, CDR3 protein, CDR3 DNA. The D gene is left open where the match is weak. Size is stated for part of the rows, as once, few or many counts, or as a class when the clone is expanded.

d_call: NA
v_call: TRBV23-1
j_call: TRBJ1-6
clone_size: NA
cdr3_aa: CASSHGSPLHF
cdr3_nt: TGCGCCAGCAGTCACGGTTCACCCCTCCACTTT

d_call: TRBD1
v_call: TRBV18
j_call: TRBJ1-2
clone_size: few
cdr3_aa: CASSADRDGGYTF
cdr3_nt: TGTGCCAGCTCGGCTGACAGGGATGGAGGCTACACCTTC

d_call: NA
v_call: TRBV29-1
j_call: TRBJ2-4
clone_size: few
cdr3_aa: CSVMGATKNIQYF
cdr3_nt: TGCAGCGTAATGGGGGCAACCAAAAACATTCAGTACTTC

d_call: NA
v_call: TRBV7-2
j_call: TRBJ2-7
clone_size: once
cdr3_aa: CASSPQTYYEQYF
cdr3_nt: TGTGCCAGCAGCCCCCAAACCTACTACGAGCAGTACTTC

d_call: TRBD2
v_call: TRBV5-4
j_call: TRBJ2-1
clone_size: few
cdr3_aa: CASSHRTSGYKQFF
cdr3_nt: TGTGCCAGCAGCCACCGGACTAGCGGTTACAAGCAGTTCTTC

d_call: TRBD2
v_call: TRBV5-4
j_call: TRBJ2-3
clone_size: NA
cdr3_aa: CASSTRTSGGAGDTQYF
cdr3_nt: TGTGCCAGCAGCACGCGGACTAGCGGGGGGGCAGGAGATACGCAGTATTTT

d_call: NA
v_call: TRBV28
j_call: TRBJ2-7
clone_size: NA
cdr3_aa: CASRLQGHEQYF
cdr3_nt: TGTGCCAGCAGGTTACAGGGCCACGAGCAGTACTTC

d_call: NA
v_call: TRBV19
j_call: TRBJ2-7
clone_size: NA
cdr3_aa: CASSISGTYEQYF
cdr3_nt: TGTGCCAGTAGTATCTCCGGGACCTACGAGCAGTACTTC

d_call: TRBD2
v_call: TRBV19
j_call: TRBJ2-3
clone_size: NA
cdr3_aa: CASSTVRLAGGATDTQYF
cdr3_nt: TGTGCCAGTAGTACGGTAAGACTAGCGGGAGGAGCAACAGATACGCAGTATTTT

d_call: NA
v_call: TRBV29-1
j_call: TRBJ2-3
clone_size: NA
cdr3_aa: CSVGGGTDTQYF
cdr3_nt: TGCAGCGTTGGGGGAGGAACAGATACGCAGTATTTT

d_call: TRBD2
v_call: TRBV4-2
j_call: TRBJ2-1
clone_size: once
cdr3_aa: CASSWYGTSGRDEQFF
cdr3_nt: TGTGCCAGCAGCTGGTACGGGACTAGCGGGAGAGATGAGCAGTTCTTC

d_call: TRBD1
v_call: TRBV6-6
j_call: TRBJ2-7
clone_size: NA
cdr3_aa: CASTGEARYEQYF
cdr3_nt: TGTGCCAGTACAGGGGAAGCAAGGTACGAGCAGTACTTC

d_call: TRBD1
v_call: TRBV7-8
j_call: TRBJ2-5
clone_size: NA
cdr3_aa: CASSLGMTGPETQYF
cdr3_nt: TGTGCCAGCAGCTTGGGAATGACAGGGCCAGAGACCCAGTACTTC

d_call: TRBD2
v_call: TRBV9
j_call: TRBJ2-7
clone_size: NA
cdr3_aa: CASSVRAGEVYEQYF
cdr3_nt: TGTGCCAGCAGCGTGAGAGCGGGAGAGGTCTACGAGCAGTACTTC

d_call: NA
v_call: TRBV28
j_call: TRBJ2-2
clone_size: NA
cdr3_aa: CASSLSGTGELFF
cdr3_nt: TGTGCCAGCAGTTTAAGCGGGACCGGGGAGCTGTTTTTT

d_call: NA
v_call: TRBV5-6
j_call: TRBJ1-2
clone_size: NA
cdr3_aa: CASGLRGAGGYTF
cdr3_nt: TGTGCCAGCGGCTTGCGGGGGGCCGGTGGCTACACCTTC

d_call: NA
v_call: TRBV7-7
j_call: TRBJ2-5
clone_size: NA
cdr3_aa: CASSTERRETQYF
cdr3_nt: TGTGCCAGCAGCACAGAGAGAAGAGAGACCCAGTACTTC

d_call: TRBD1
v_call: TRBV30
j_call: TRBJ1-1
clone_size: NA
cdr3_aa: CAWSGGTGRRDTEAFF
cdr3_nt: TGTGCCTGGAGTGGGGGGACAGGGAGGAGGGACACTGAAGCTTTCTTT

d_call: TRBD1
v_call: TRBV5-8
j_call: TRBJ2-5
clone_size: NA
cdr3_aa: CASSSRTGERSQYF
cdr3_nt: TGTGCCAGCAGTTCGAGGACAGGGGAGAGGTCCCAGTACTTC

d_call: NA
v_call: TRBV5-4
j_call: TRBJ2-5
clone_size: NA
cdr3_aa: CASSLQGSETQYF
cdr3_nt: TGTGCCAGCAGCCTACAGGGTTCGGAGACCCAGTACTTC

d_call: NA
v_call: TRBV15
j_call: TRBJ1-5
clone_size: NA
cdr3_aa: CATSRTPPGEGEPQHF
cdr3_nt: TGTGCCACCAGCAGAACCCCCCCCGGTGAGGGTGAGCCCCAGCATTTT

d_call: TRBD1
v_call: TRBV6-1
j_call: TRBJ1-1
clone_size: NA
cdr3_aa: CASSEAGTVFGVAFF
cdr3_nt: TGTGCCAGCAGTGAAGCCGGGACAGTGTTTGGGGTAGCTTTCTTT